The 16 T cell receptor beta chains reported below all come from one sample, sequenced in a study of blood T cell repertoires in COVID-19. The method was immunoSEQ multiplex PCR; TCRdb's version includes in-frame clones alone and lacks a portion of them. The sample has some 250,000 clones, about nine tenths seen once. The sequenced material came from PBMCs or T cells enriched from blood (not recorded which). The origin of the receptors is a woman aged 30 to 39 with acute COVID-19.

The chain links TRBV5-6 to TRBJ1-2; 11 bases match TRBD1. The CDR3 consists of 15 residues. The V segment lost 1 base and the J segment 7 bases; nucleotides outside the gene matches: 6. Germline lookup yields CDR1 SGHDT and CDR2 YYEEEE. The CDR3: CASSLRGQGAGGYTF. The CDR3 DNA sequence: TGTGCCAGCAGCTTGCGCGGACAGGGGGCTGGTGGCTACACCTTC.

This clone was found once. The gene calls are TRBV7-9 and TRBJ1-2; TRBD1 is a possible D gene (6 bases). V lost 4 bases, J lost 4 bases, and 10 bases lay in between. The CDR3 contains 13 residues. Germline CDR1 reads SEHNR; CDR2 reads FQNEAQ (reference sequence). CDR3 amino acids: CASSSGESYGYTF. For the CDR3, the DNA is TGTGCCAGCAGCTCAGGGGAGTCCTATGGCTACACCTTC.

V is TRBV19 and J is TRBJ1-1; D is possibly TRBD1 (6 bases). Germline CDR1 LNHDA, CDR2 SQIVND (reference sequence). V dropped 8 bases and J dropped 6 bases, with 13 bases sitting between them. The CDR3 runs 12 residues. The CDR3: CASFTGQAEAFF. CDR3 sequence (DNA): TGTGCCAGTTTTACAGGGCAGGCTGAAGCTTTCTTT.

This chain connects TRBV6-5 to TRBJ1-3, with 7 bases fitting TRBD1. In germline, CDR1 is MNHEY, CDR2 SVGAGI. J lost 2 bases, V lost 0 bases, and 4 bases had no gene match. The length of the CDR3 is 16 residues. CDR3 in amino acids: CASSYSHGTAGNTIYF. As DNA, the CDR3 is TGTGCCAGCAGTTACTCTCACGGGACAGCTGGAAACACCATATATTTT.

This chain connects TRBV3-1 (or the pseudogene TRBV3-2) to TRBJ1-1; 11 nucleotides agree with TRBD1. CDR1 LGHDT and CDR2 YNNKEL come from the germline V gene (reference sequence). V gave up 0 bases and J gave up 5 bases; unmatched junction bases: 8. CDR3 length: 17 amino acids. CDR3 DNA sequence: TGTGCCAGCAGCCAAGATTTTGGTGGACAGGGGGCTACTGAAGCTTTCTTT. Translating it yields CASSQDFGGQGATEAFF.

The V call is TRBV27, the J call TRBJ1-6; the D gene is possibly TRBD1 (5 bases). The V and J ends lost 10 bases and 8 bases respectively, with 24 bases between them. Per germline, CDR1 MNHEY and CDR2 SMNVEV (reference sequence). The CDR3 covers 16 residues. Here the CDR3 DNA reads TGTGCCACCCGCCCCTGGACATCTCAATCGTATTCACCCCTCCACTTT. Protein: CATRPWTSQSYSPLHF.

The chain's CDR3 is CASSQTGQGNTEAFF. The CDR3 nucleotides are TGTGCCAGCAGCCAAACGGGACAGGGGAACACTGAAGCTTTCTTT. This chain links TRBV11-2 with TRBJ1-1; the match to TRBD1 covers 9 bases. CDR3 size: 15 residues. Looked up from germline, CDR1 is SGHAT and CDR2 is FQNNGV. The trim removed 5 bases at V and 1 base at J, leaving 5 bases unmatched.

Only a few counts were recorded for this clone. This chain uses TRBV10-1 with TRBJ2-2, with 8 bases aligning to TRBD1. The germline gives CDR1 WNHNN, CDR2 SYGVQD (reference sequence). Trimming removed 5 bases from V and 5 bases from J; junction bases left unmatched: 4. The CDR3 has 14 residues. The CDR3 DNA follows: TGCGCCAGCAGTACCTACAGGGGGACCGGGGAGCTGTTTTTT. Its protein is CASSTYRGTGELFF.

V gene TRBV28 combines with J gene TRBJ1-5, with TRBD1 matching over 8 bases. Unmatched junction bases numbered 8, after V lost 3 bases and J lost 4 bases. Germline lookup yields CDR1 MDHEN and CDR2 SYDVKM. The CDR3 is 16 amino acids. The CDR3 sequence: CASSFPQGVKNQPQHF. CDR3 nucleotides: TGTGCCAGCAGTTTCCCACAGGGGGTGAAGAATCAGCCCCAGCATTTT.

This chain connects TRBV30 to TRBJ1-1, with D possibly matching TRBD1 (5 bases). Trimming took off 2 bases at V and 4 bases at J, with 11 bases between the two ends. The CDR3 has 13 residues. Germline V gene lookup returns CDR1 GTSNPN and CDR2 SVGIG (reference sequence). CDR3 coding DNA: TGTGCCTGGAGTAGGGCAGGGTTCACTGAAGCTTTCTTT. Protein sequence: CAWSRAGFTEAFF.

V is TRBV9 and J is TRBJ2-3, with 14 bases aligning to TRBD2. V shed 4 bases, J shed 4 bases, and the junction held 5 bases outside the gene matches. Looked up from germline, CDR1 is SGDLS and CDR2 is YYNGEE. The CDR3 runs to 16 residues. In DNA form, the CDR3 reads TGTGCCAGCAGCACTCAGGGACTAGCGGGGGCAGATACGCAGTATTTT. Its protein product is CASSTQGLAGADTQYF. Full variable domain (outside the CDR3, taken from reference TRBV9 and TRBJ2-3): DSGVTQTPKHLITATGQRVTLRCSPRSGDLSVYWYQQSLDQGLQFLIQYYNGEERAKGNILERFSAQQFPDLHSELNLSSLELGDSALYFCASSTQGLAGADTQYFGPGTRLTVL.

The rearrangement uses TRBV6-5 and TRBJ1-3; D ambiguous. The V gene's germline CDR1 is MNHEY and CDR2 SVGAGI. V lost 6 bases, J lost 3 bases, and 15 bases lay in between. The length of the CDR3 is 15 residues. Here the CDR3 reads CASSRTGLGGNTIYF. Here the CDR3 DNA reads TGTGCCAGCAGCCGAACTGGGCTCGGTGGAAACACCATATATTTT.

This chain's CDR3 is CASSQETGLTYEQYF. The DNA for the CDR3 is TGTGCCAGCAGCCAAGAAACAGGGTTGACCTACGAGCAGTACTTC. V and J are TRBV14 and TRBJ2-7, with D possibly matching TRBD1 (6 bases). Looked up from germline, CDR1 is SGHDN and CDR2 is FVKESK. Trimming removed 0 bases at V and 2 bases at J, with 11 bases between. CDR3 size: 15 residues.

The chain combines TRBV23-1 with TRBJ2-7; a possible D gene is TRBD1 (6 bases). TRBV23-1 is an ORF; its function is uncertain. The CDR3 has 14 residues. Trimming cost V 6 bases and J 5 bases, with 17 bases left between them. The CDR3 DNA reads TGCGCCAGCAGAACCCGGCACAGGGACCACGAGCAGTACTTC. This gives the protein CASRTRHRDHEQYF.

The rearrangement links TRBV30 to TRBJ1-1, with 9 bases aligning to TRBD1. The V and J ends lost 2 bases and 4 bases, in that order; junction bases with no gene match: 11. CDR1 and CDR2 from the germline V gene are GTSNPN and SVGIG (reference sequence). The CDR3 length is 16 residues. The CDR3 DNA reads TGTGCCTGGAGTCCGACCGGGACAGGGAGAGTCACTGAAGCTTTCTTT. Amino acids: CAWSPTGTGRVTEAFF.

This clone was seen many times. The genes are TRBV4-3 and TRBJ1-4, with 8 nucleotides matching TRBD1. Losses at the gene ends were 3 bases for V and 6 bases for J; bases not matched to a gene: 9. CDR3 size: 16 residues. The germline gives CDR1 LGHNA, CDR2 YSLEER. The CDR3 bases are TGCGCCAGCAGCCAGGGTCTCGGGACAGGTGATGAAAAACTGTTTTTT. Amino acids: CASSQGLGTGDEKLFF.